The T cell receptor (beta chain) described here comes from a study of blood T cell repertoires in COVID-19. The germline V and J ends were trimmed by 4 bases and 1 base, with 10 bases remaining between them. The CDR3 contains 14 residues. The germline gives CDR1 SGHTA, CDR2 FQGTGA. It was during active infection that Seattle patients were enrolled and then longitudinally followed. Per the original methods: How many nucleated cells were present was estimated from reference gene primer amplification. Produced via immunoSEQ multiplex PCR; TCRdb's table is partial and in-frame only. The V and J calls and clone size come from that table; D and trimming were worked out from the DNA. The sample shows 200,000 to 300,000 clones, 81% of them seen only once.

The sequence came from a woman older than 75 with COVID-19, enrolled during active disease. This chain joins TRBV7-3 and TRBJ1-1; unclear D gene. The sequencing input was peripheral blood. DNA for the CDR3: TGTGCCAGCAGCTCCGGGAACACGAACACTGAAGCTTTCTTT. It encodes CASSSGNTNTEAFF. Together with reference TRBV7-3 and TRBJ1-1, the CDR3 gives the full variable domain: GAGVSQTPSNKVTEKGKYVELRCDPISGHTALYWYRQSLGQGPEFLIYFQGTGAADDSGLPNDRFFAVRPEGSVSTLKIQRTERGDSAVYLCASSSGNTNTEAFFGQGTRLTVV.